The sequence of this TCR beta chain was determined in a study of blood T cell repertoires in COVID-19 (dated by TCRdb to the early 2020s). Concerning the study at large: Samples covering the acute and convalescent phases of COVID-19 were provided by collaborators in the United States, Italy and Spain. The prospective study material was composed of cDNA or gDNA derived from T cells, B-cell-depleted T cells, or PBMCs. Subjects who had been exposed to COVID-19, were actively infected with it, or had recovered from it provided the deeply sampled blood TCRbeta repertoires that made up the dataset. The repertoires were released in a freely available public database intended as a resource for research on the immune response to SARS-CoV-2. The samples were drawn from two sources: the first 160 participants of the ongoing ImmuneRACE study, and 950 to 1,500 subjects contributed by 6 global collaborators. The sample metadata nearly always contained a de-identified subject ID, COVID-19 status, age in years and sex. HLA class I and class II types, where available, came from metadata supplied by the sample provider rather than from assay-based typing. General study outcomes and caveats: Clinical and demographic metadata were provided uncurated, with the amount varying by source and participant.

Each collaborating institution followed its own protocols to collect whole blood in K2EDTA tubes. For TCRbeta analysis, collaborator samples were shipped as frozen whole blood, as isolated PBMCs, or as DNA extracted from either sample type. The germline ends are 12 bases apart after V is trimmed by 6 bases and J by 6 bases. The germline V gene sets CDR1 to SGHAT and CDR2 to FQNNGV. The CDR3 holds 13 amino acids from the cysteine to the phenylalanine. CDR3 DNA only is kept here, 39 bases in frame from base 1. TCRbeta CDR3 regions were amplified from genomic DNA by means of the immunoSEQ Assay, a bias-controlled multiplex PCR. Processing in the source paper ran as follows. Nucleated cell counts per sample were estimated from amplification of reference gene primers within the assay. Sequence reads were collapsed and filtered to measure the absolute abundance of every unique TCRbeta CDR3 rearrangement. For each sample, productive Simpson clonality was calculated by taking the square root of Simpson's diversity index across productive rearrangements. TCRdb stores this immuneACCESS table with in-frame sequences only. Part of the clones is absent; in the studies checked, under half of the shortfall reflects unresolved V genes, and no reason is known for the rest. The DNA was the basis for D and trimming; V, J and clone size are from that table. This sample comprises 85,000 to 120,000 clones, 71% of them detected only once. Approximately 0.87% of the sample rests with the top ten.

To note about this clone: What this receptor recognizes is not known. Per-base quality was not reported, and no clone a single base away is much larger than it.

The sample comprised peripheral blood. This TCR was recovered from a human donor with acute or convalescent COVID-19. The donor label of this sample is uncertain. In this chain, TRBV11-2 is recombined with TRBJ2-1; TRBD1 is a weak D gene call, 6 bases matching. The bases read TGTGCCAGCAGTTCGGACAGATTCAATGAGCAGTTCTTC. Its product reads: CASSSDRFNEQFF.